This T cell receptor beta chain came from a study of T cell repertoires in cytomegalovirus infection. Overall study: Public TCR beta signatures indicated both CMV infection and matching HLA type.

Trimming took off 5 bases at V and 5 bases at J, with 10 bases between the two ends. This CDR3 has 12 residues. Study-level findings and limits: CMV-specific TCR beta clonotypes restricted by HLA-C dominated the ex vivo response.

A few counts support this clonotype. Its antigen is not identified. TCRdb processed the reads anew with MiXCR; each CDR3 protein has one entry. The table has around 900,000 distinct CDR3 sequences, roughly a third seen once. The clonotype comes from a human donor in good health (CMV status not recorded). Some clones in this sample may be carry-over from other donors' samples. This chain joins TRBV12-3 or TRBV12-4 and TRBJ2-7; no reliable D call. The starting material was cultured CD8+ T cells from PBMCs, obtained from culture after CMV antigen stimulation. The CDR3: CASSPMSHEQYF. The CDR3 DNA reads TGTGCCAGCAGTCCAATGAGCCACGAGCAGTACTTC.